This T cell receptor (beta chain) originates from a study of blood T cell repertoires in COVID-19 (dated by TCRdb to 2019 to 2021). Context from the whole study: Collaborator samples came from the United States, Italy and Spain and covered acute and convalescent phases of COVID-19. Samples were obtained from the ongoing ImmuneRACE study (first 160 participants) and from 1,000 to 1,500 subjects provided by 6 global collaborators. The sample metadata nearly always contained a de-identified subject ID, COVID-19 status, age in years and sex. The material from the prospective study consisted of cDNA or gDNA derived from T cells, B-cell-depleted T cells, or PBMCs. A freely available public database, intended as a resource for researchers studying the immune response to SARS-CoV-2, is where the repertoires were released. Deeply sampled blood TCRbeta repertoires from subjects exposed to, actively infected with, or recovered from COVID-19 were included in the dataset. HLA class I and class II types, where available, came from metadata supplied by the sample provider rather than from assay-based typing.

Whole blood was collected in K2EDTA tubes by collaborating institutions according to the institutions' own protocols. Collaborator samples were shipped for TCRbeta analysis as frozen whole blood, isolated PBMCs, or DNA extracted from either sample type. About this clone itself: It lacks a known antigen. No much larger clone exists at a distance of one base, and base qualities are not known.

Overall results and qualifications from the work: Clinical and demographic metadata were provided uncurated, with the amount varying by source and participant.

The CDR3 runs 15 amino acids, cysteine and phenylalanine included. Only the CDR3 DNA is retained, 45 bases long and in frame from the first base. V loses 1 base, J loses 8 bases, and the germline ends lie 15 bases apart. The germline V gene sets CDR1 to SGHRS and CDR2 to YFSETQ. The immunoSEQ Assay, a bias-controlled multiplex PCR, was used to amplify TCRbeta CDR3 regions from genomic DNA. The paper's data handling went like this. Within the assay, amplification of reference gene primers was used to estimate how many nucleated cells each sample contained. To quantify the absolute abundance of each unique TCRbeta CDR3 rearrangement, sequence reads were collapsed and filtered. For each sample, productive Simpson clonality was calculated by taking the square root of Simpson's diversity index across productive rearrangements. The table comes from immuneACCESS by way of TCRdb, which keeps in-frame sequences with V and J called. Part of the clones is missing from these tables; in studies checked, under half for an unresolved V gene and the rest for unknown reasons. V, J and clone size derive from that table, while D and trimming were established from the DNA sequence. The sample records 150,000 to 200,000 clones, over 80% of which are singletons. The biggest ten clones account for around 4.6% of the sample.

The sequenced sample consisted of peripheral blood. This clonotype originated in a woman aged 45-65 years with acute or convalescent COVID-19. The chain was built from TRBV5-1 and TRBJ1-4; D gene: possibly TRBD1, on 5 matching bases. Here the CDR3 is given as CASSLSAGGGEKLFF. DNA sequence: TGCGCCAGCAGCTTGTCGGCGGGGGGAGGCGAAAAACTGTTTTTT. Beyond the CDR3, the reference TRBV5-1 and TRBJ1-4 genes provide the residues; the full variable domain reads: KAGVTQTPRYLIKTRGQQVTLSCSPISGHRSVSWYQQTPGQGLQFLFEYFSETQRNKGNFPGRFSGRQFSNSRSEMNVSTLELGDSALYLCASSLSAGGGEKLFFGSGTQLSVL.